The next 31 T cell receptor beta chains were all read from a single sample in a study of a mutant IDH1 vaccine in newly diagnosed glioma. Repertoires were generated with immunoSEQ multiplex PCR, while TCRdb's copy carries only in-frame clones and drops some. The data show roughly 86,000 clones, 80% seen once. Time point of the sample: baseline, week 1 (first vaccination visit). Treatment of the sample: pre-vaccination baseline after standard-of-care therapy. The sequences come from PBMCs, collected from a glioma patient treated with radiotherapy, temozolomide or both. The receptors come from a man in his forties with glioma.

This chain uses TRBV29-1 with TRBJ2-3; 8 nucleotides match TRBD2. V dropped 7 bases and J dropped 1; count of bases not matched to a gene: 7. CDR3 length equals 14 residues. CDR1 SQVTM and CDR2 ANQGSEA come from the germline V gene. As DNA, the CDR3 is TGCAGCGCTCCTTCGCGGGGGGGCACAGATACGCAGTATTTT. This encodes CSAPSRGGTDTQYF.

The chain employs TRBV5-6 and TRBJ2-3; D unclear. The length of the CDR3 is 14 residues. Trimming shortened V by 2 bases and J by 0 bases, and 7 bases separated the two germline ends. Germline CDR1 is SGHDT and CDR2 is YYEEEE. CDR3 sequence reads: CASSFSDSTDTQYF. CDR3 in DNA: TGTGCCAGCAGCTTCTCAGATAGCACAGATACGCAGTATTTT.

This clone was counted a few times. The gene calls are TRBV7-9 and TRBJ2-3; D is uncertain. V shed 0 bases and J shed 11 bases, with 9 bases lying between them. This CDR3 is 12 amino acids long. Germline CDR1 SEHNR, CDR2 FQNEAQ (reference sequence). The CDR3 DNA reads TGTGCCAGCAGCTTAGCTAGGGCGGAGCAGTATTTT. Its protein is CASSLARAEQYF.

The sample holds a few counts of this clone. CDR3 region: CASTSDRAYNSPLHF. The CDR3 DNA sequence: TGCGCCAGCACCTCCGACAGGGCCTATAATTCACCCCTCCACTTT. This chain joins TRBV5-1 and TRBJ1-6; the match to TRBD1 covers 7 bases. Germline loops: CDR1 SGHRS, CDR2 YFSETQ. This CDR3 is built from 15 residues. V gave up 6 bases and J gave up 2 bases; unmatched junction bases: 5.

The chain links TRBV2 to TRBJ1-2; 7 nucleotides agree with TRBD1. Germline CDR1 is SNHLY and CDR2 is FYNNEI. The CDR3 spans 13 residues. With V trimmed by 8 bases and J by 8 bases, 11 bases remained unmatched. The CDR3 reads CASVVRTGAGYTF. DNA of the CDR3: TGTGCCAGCGTCGTTCGGACAGGAGCCGGCTACACCTTC. Full variable domain (outside the CDR3, taken from reference TRBV2 and TRBJ1-2): EPEVTQTPSHQVTQMGQEVILRCVPISNHLYFYWYRQILGQKVEFLVSFYNNEISEKSEIFDDQFSVERPDGSNFTLKIRSTKLEDSAMYFCASVVRTGAGYTFGSGTRLTVV.

The chain joins TRBV30 to TRBJ2-1, with 10 bases matching TRBD2. The germline V gene has CDR1 GTSNPN and CDR2 SVGIG (reference sequence). J lost 7 bases, V lost 3 bases, and 9 bases had no gene match. This CDR3 spans 15 amino acids. The CDR3: CAWRTFERGGNEQFF. The DNA of the CDR3 is TGTGCCTGGAGAACTTTTGAGCGGGGGGGGAATGAGCAGTTCTTC.

Notes on this clone: The same CDR3 also results from other DNA sequences found in this sample. The chain couples TRBV7-3 to TRBJ1-1, with a tentative D call TRBD1 (6 bases). This CDR3 has 13 residues. The V gene's germline CDR1 is SGHTA and CDR2 FQGTGA. The V gene lost 5 bases and the J gene lost 2 bases, with 9 bases spanning the gap. This chain's CDR3 is CASSPQGNTEAFF. Written as DNA, the CDR3 is TGTGCCAGCAGCCCACAGGGAAACACTGAAGCTTTCTTT. Drawing the rest from reference TRBV7-3 and TRBJ1-1, the complete variable domain is GAGVSQTPSNKVTEKGKYVELRCDPISGHTALYWYRQSLGQGPEFLIYFQGTGAADDSGLPNDRFFAVRPEGSVSTLKIQRTERGDSAVYLCASSPQGNTEAFFGQGTRLTVV.

The J gene is TRBJ1-2, the V gene TRBV6-1, with a tentative D call TRBD1 (6 bases). Trimming took off 2 bases at V and 12 bases at J, with 13 bases between the two ends. The CDR3 length is 12 residues. The V gene's germline CDR1 is MNHNS and CDR2 SASEGT. The CDR3 region is CASSESSGVDTF. CDR3 sequence (DNA): TGTGCCAGCAGTGAATCCTCAGGGGTGGACACCTTC.

V and J are TRBV28 and TRBJ1-2; 9 nucleotides line up with TRBD1. V was clipped by 2 bases and J by 8 bases; unmatched bases: 12. The CDR3 spans 16 residues. CDR1 and CDR2 (germline): MDHEN, SYDVKM. This CDR3 reads CASSLHNTGGSRGYTF. DNA for the CDR3: TGTGCCAGCAGTTTACACAACACAGGGGGCAGTAGGGGCTACACCTTC.

This sequence joins TRBV7-9 and TRBJ2-1, with 7 bases that match TRBD2. The J segment lost 5 bases and the V segment lost 2 bases, leaving 6 bases of the junction unmatched. Germline V lookup: CDR1 SEHNR, CDR2 FQNEAQ (reference sequence). The CDR3 length is 15 residues. As DNA, the CDR3 is TGTGCCAGCAGCTTACGAATAGCGGGCGACAATGAGCAGTTCTTC. It yields the protein CASSLRIAGDNEQFF. The full variable domain, completed using reference TRBV7-9 and TRBJ2-1, is DTGVSQNPRHKITKRGQNVTFRCDPISEHNRLYWYRQTLGQGPEFLTYFQNEAQLEKSRLLSDRFSAERPKGSFSTLEIQRTEQGDSAMYLCASSLRIAGDNEQFFGPGTRLTVL.

V is TRBV25-1 and J is TRBJ2-3; 8 bases line up with TRBD1. With V trimmed by 1 base and J by 4 bases, 7 bases remained unmatched. CDR1 is MGHDK, CDR2 SYGVNS, per germline. CDR3 length: 16 amino acids. The CDR3 region is CASSEWTGSVSDTQYF. The CDR3 DNA sequence: TGTGCCAGCAGTGAATGGACAGGGTCAGTATCAGATACGCAGTATTTT.

This clone was seen a handful of times. The CDR3 coding sequence is TGTGCCAGCAGCGTAGGAGGAGGGGACCTCTACGAGCAGTACTTC. This encodes CASSVGGGDLYEQYF. This chain links TRBV9 with TRBJ2-7; D may be TRBD2 (6 bases). In germline, CDR1 is SGDLS, CDR2 YYNGEE. There are 15 residues in the CDR3. Trimming took off 0 bases at V and 3 bases at J, with 13 bases between the two ends. Filled out from reference TRBV9 and TRBJ2-7, the complete variable domain reads DSGVTQTPKHLITATGQRVTLRCSPRSGDLSVYWYQQSLDQGLQFLIQYYNGEERAKGNILERFSAQQFPDLHSELNLSSLELGDSALYFCASSVGGGDLYEQYFGPGTRLTVT.

The chain links TRBV7-3 to TRBJ2-7, with 9 bases lining up with TRBD1. The J segment lost 7 bases and the V segment lost 6 bases, leaving 7 bases of the junction unmatched. The CDR3 is made up of 13 amino acids. CDR1 and CDR2 from the germline V gene are SGHTA and FQGTGA. CDR3 bases: TGTGCCAGCAGTCCGGACGGGACAGGGGAGCAGTACTTC. It specifies CASSPDGTGEQYF.

The rearrangement joins TRBV5-1 to TRBJ2-2; 9 bases line up with TRBD2. The CDR3 spans 16 residues. Germline V lookup: CDR1 SGHRS, CDR2 YFSETQ. V was pared by 4 bases and J by 4 bases, with 8 bases of the junction left unmatched. CDR3 coding DNA: TGCGCCAGCAGCCCCTTAGCGGGAGCGGGCACCGGGGAGCTGTTTTTT. Its protein product is CASSPLAGAGTGELFF.

The chain links TRBV9 to TRBJ2-1; D remains unclear. Trimming left V 0 bases short and J 6 bases short, with 10 bases between. Germline CDR1 is SGDLS and CDR2 is YYNGEE. This CDR3 comprises 14 residues. Here the CDR3 reads CASSVGPVPNEQFF. CDR3 coding DNA: TGTGCCAGCAGCGTAGGCCCGGTTCCCAATGAGCAGTTCTTC.

DNA for the CDR3: TGTGCCAGCAGTTTCAGACCAGATACGCAGTATTTT. It codes for CASSFRPDTQYF. The J gene is TRBJ2-3, the V gene TRBV27; no firm D call. CDR3 size: 12 residues. V shed 3 bases and J shed 4 bases, with 5 bases lying between them. The germline V gene encodes CDR1 MNHEY and CDR2 SMNVEV (reference sequence).

The table lists this clone with a few counts. V is TRBV18 and J is TRBJ1-1; 10 bases align to TRBD1. CDR1 and CDR2 from the germline V gene are KGHSH and LQKENI. This CDR3 region has 16 residues. The V gene end was trimmed by 6 bases and the J gene end by 7 bases; junction bases not matched to a gene: 14. CDR3 coding DNA: TGTGCCAGCTCCCAGAGCCGGGACAGGGGCCGGCTTGAAGCTTTCTTT. As protein: CASSQSRDRGRLEAFF.

The chain combines TRBV7-5 with TRBJ1-2. TRBV7-5 is a recognized pseudogene. CDR3 length equals 14 residues. CDR3 residues: CARSPRRRGYGYTF. CDR3 coding DNA: TGTGCCAGAAGCCCCCGGAGACGGGGCTATGGCTACACCTTC.

By sample share, this clone is medium-sized. V and J are TRBV7-9 and TRBJ1-3; 8 bases map to TRBD1. Germline V gives CDR1 SEHNR, CDR2 FQNEAQ (reference sequence). The CDR3 length is 19 residues. After removal of 4 bases from V and 0 bases from J, the junction contained 14 bases not matched to a gene. CDR3 DNA sequence: TGTGCCAGCAGCTCCCCAGCCGGGACAGGTTCCTACTCTGGAAACACCATATATTTT. It encodes CASSSPAGTGSYSGNTIYF.

The sample holds a few counts of this clone. The J gene is TRBJ1-1, the V gene TRBV6-5; 9 nucleotides align to TRBD1. The CDR3 is made up of 11 amino acids. Germline V gene lookup returns CDR1 MNHEY and CDR2 SVGAGI. Trimming took 10 bases from V and 5 from J; bases not matched to a gene: 2. CDR3 DNA: TGTGCCACCGGACAGGGGACTGAAGCTTTCTTT. Translated: CATGQGTEAFF.

This clone was recorded only once. This chain connects TRBV4-1 to TRBJ2-3; 14 bases agree with TRBD2. CDR1 is MGHRA and CDR2 is YSYEKL in the germline V gene. The CDR3 contains 17 residues. V lost 5 bases to trimming and J lost 0 bases; unmatched junction nucleotides: 4. DNA for the CDR3: TGCGCCAGCAGCTGGACTAGCGGGGGGTCTAGCACAGATACGCAGTATTTT. Encoded protein: CASSWTSGGSSTDTQYF.

The chain has TRBV7-9 and TRBJ1-1; 7 bases are a match to TRBD1. V gave up 3 bases and J gave up 4 bases; unmatched junction bases: 5. The germline CDR1 and CDR2 sequences are SEHNR and FQNEAQ (reference sequence). This CDR3 spans 14 amino acids. CDR3 in amino acids: CASSFRQGSTEAFF. The CDR3 DNA follows: TGTGCCAGCAGCTTCCGACAGGGAAGCACTGAAGCTTTCTTT.

J is TRBJ2-7 and V is TRBV6-5, with a possible D match to TRBD1 (6 bases). There are 15 residues in the CDR3. Between the trimmed V and J ends, which lost 4 bases and 3 bases, there was a span of 16 bases. The germline V gene has CDR1 MNHEY and CDR2 SVGAGI. CDR3 DNA sequence: TGTGCCAGCAGTTCACCGTGGGACAAAGACTACGAGCAGTACTTC. Its protein is CASSSPWDKDYEQYF.

This chain links TRBV29-1 with TRBJ2-1; 7 bases match TRBD1. Germline loops: CDR1 SQVTM, CDR2 ANQGSEA. The CDR3 sequence is 12 residues long. The V segment lost 4 bases and the J segment 5 bases; nucleotides outside the gene matches: 2. The DNA of the CDR3 is TGCAGCGTTGTTGGGACAGACAATGAGCAGTTCTTC. Encoded protein: CSVVGTDNEQFF.

The chain has TRBV19 and TRBJ2-6; 7 bases match TRBD2. Germline CDR1 is LNHDA and CDR2 is SQIVND (reference sequence). V gave up 6 bases and J gave up 3 bases; unmatched junction bases: 20. The CDR3 spans 20 residues. The CDR3 DNA reads as TGTGCCAGTAGAGAGGTCCGGGCGGGGAGGGGCGTTGGTGGGGCCAACGTCCTGACTTTC. Protein sequence: CASREVRAGRGVGGANVLTF.

The V call is TRBV28, the J call TRBJ1-1; weak D call: TRBD1 (6 bases). Germline values: CDR1 MDHEN, CDR2 SYDVKM. The CDR3 is 14 residues long. V was trimmed by 3 bases and J by 5 bases, leaving 13 bases between them. CDR3 sequence: CASSLVQGGTEAFF. CDR3 DNA: TGTGCCAGCAGTTTGGTACAGGGAGGGACTGAAGCTTTCTTT.

The chain joins TRBV28 to TRBJ1-5; 8 nucleotides line up with TRBD1. The CDR3 loop spans 15 amino acids. The V gene's germline CDR1 is MDHEN and CDR2 SYDVKM. Trimming removed 7 bases from V and 3 bases from J; junction bases left unmatched: 8. The CDR3 DNA reads TGTGCCAGCACTCCGACAGGGGCTCTCAATCAGCCCCAGCATTTT. Protein: CASTPTGALNQPQHF.

This clone was picked up a small number of times. CDR3 bases: TGTGCCAGCAGACGGACAGGGGACACTGAAGCTTTCTTT. It yields the protein CASRRTGDTEAFF. The chain carries TRBV6-1 and TRBJ1-1; 9 bases align to TRBD1. CDR3 length equals 13 residues. V lost 6 bases and J lost 3; bases outside the gene matches: 2. CDR1 and CDR2 from the germline V gene are MNHNS and SASEGT.

The chain joins TRBV19 to TRBJ2-7, with 11 nucleotides matching TRBD2. The CDR3 length is 17 residues. CDR1 and CDR2 from the germline V gene are LNHDA and SQIVND (reference sequence). V shed 7 bases and J 1 base; nucleotides not matched to a gene: 12. CDR3 sequence: CASTPSSTSGGSYEQYF. The CDR3 nucleotides are TGTGCCAGTACTCCATCTTCCACTAGCGGGGGATCCTACGAGCAGTACTTC.

The CDR3 region has the DNA TGCGCCAGCAGCTTTTGGGGGGGCACCTACAATGAGCAGTTCTTC. Translated: CASSFWGGTYNEQFF. The chain couples TRBV5-1 to TRBJ2-1; tentatively, D is TRBD2 (7 bases). Trimming stripped 2 bases from V and 2 bases from J, with 11 bases between. The germline V gene encodes CDR1 SGHRS and CDR2 YFSETQ. The CDR3 covers 15 residues.

The rearrangement joins TRBV4-3 to TRBJ2-7; maybe TRBD2 (7 bases). Germline CDR1 reads LGHNA; CDR2 reads YSLEER. This CDR3 is 14 amino acids long. V was clipped by 4 bases and J by 7 bases, with 17 bases between them. The CDR3 here is CASSPHRDYQEQYF. Written as DNA, the CDR3 is TGCGCCAGCAGCCCCCACAGGGACTATCAAGAGCAGTACTTC.